These T cell receptor beta chains were read from a single sample in a study of blood T cells in healthy people across ages. TCRdb fed the 5' RACE reads into MiXCR, producing one record per CDR3 protein. The sample yields some 1.4 million distinct CDR3 sequences, around 39% seen once. The specimen sequenced was blood. The receptors were sampled from a woman between 18 and 30 years old in good health. The CDR3 runs from the conserved cysteine through the conserved F or W. The order of the fields is D gene, clone size, J gene, V gene, CDR3 protein, CDR3 DNA. D genes are given only for firm matches. Clone size, where shown, is once, few, many, or a class for clones that have expanded.

D gene: TRBD2; clone size: -; J gene: TRBJ2-7; V gene: TRBV25-1; CDR3 protein: CASSSSGRNPAEQYF; CDR3 DNA: TGTGCCAGCAGCAGTAGCGGGAGAAATCCGGCCGAGCAGTACTTC
D gene: TRBD1; clone size: few; J gene: TRBJ1-2; V gene: TRBV20-1; CDR3 protein: CSSLGTVNSYGYTF; CDR3 DNA: TGCAGTTCCTTGGGGACAGTAAATTCCTATGGCTACACCTTC
D gene: TRBD2; clone size: few; J gene: TRBJ2-3; V gene: TRBV7-2; CDR3 protein: CASSREGLGDTQYF; CDR3 DNA: TGTGCCAGCAGCCGGGAGGGGCTTGGAGATACGCAGTATTTT
D gene: -; clone size: -; J gene: TRBJ2-4; V gene: TRBV7-6; CDR3 protein: CASSLGTARGTTNIQYF; CDR3 DNA: TGTGCCAGCAGCTTAGGAACAGCGCGAGGGACAACAAACATTCAGTACTTC
D gene: -; clone size: many; J gene: TRBJ2-7; V gene: TRBV21-1; CDR3 protein: CASSNSLVGNSYEQYF; CDR3 DNA: TGTGCCAGCAGCAATTCGTTGGTGGGAAATTCCTACGAGCAGTACTTC
D gene: -; clone size: -; J gene: TRBJ1-6; V gene: TRBV20-1; CDR3 protein: CSARPSGHANSPLHF; CDR3 DNA: TGCAGTGCTAGACCATCGGGACACGCAAATTCACCCCTCCACTTT
D gene: TRBD2; clone size: -; J gene: TRBJ2-1; V gene: TRBV28; CDR3 protein: CASSSPGLAGLNEQFF; CDR3 DNA: TGTGCCAGCAGCTCTCCGGGACTAGCGGGGTTGAATGAGCAGTTCTTC
D gene: -; clone size: few; J gene: TRBJ1-2; V gene: TRBV10-3; CDR3 protein: CAISEVAGTDYGYTF; CDR3 DNA: TGTGCCATCAGTGAGGTGGCGGGTACGGACTATGGCTACACCTTC
D gene: -; clone size: once; J gene: TRBJ2-7; V gene: TRBV2; CDR3 protein: CASVGGTYEQYF; CDR3 DNA: TGTGCCAGTGTCGGGGGTACCTACGAGCAGTACTTC
D gene: -; clone size: -; J gene: TRBJ1-4; V gene: TRBV9; CDR3 protein: CASSVGGSGTWEKLFF; CDR3 DNA: TGTGCCAGCAGCGTAGGAGGGTCAGGCACCTGGGAAAAACTGTTTTTT
D gene: -; clone size: few; J gene: TRBJ2-1; V gene: TRBV6-1; CDR3 protein: CASSGGPRGEQFF; CDR3 DNA: TGTGCCAGCAGTGGGGGGCCCCGGGGTGAGCAGTTCTTC
D gene: TRBD1; clone size: -; J gene: TRBJ2-3; V gene: TRBV5-1; CDR3 protein: CASSFMGQGGSSADTQYF; CDR3 DNA: TGCGCCAGCAGCTTTATGGGACAGGGAGGAAGTAGTGCAGATACGCAGTATTTT
D gene: TRBD1; clone size: -; J gene: TRBJ2-1; V gene: TRBV5-1; CDR3 protein: CASSLSPTGTGYNEQFF; CDR3 DNA: TGCGCCAGCAGCTTGAGCCCCACGGGGACAGGGTACAATGAGCAGTTCTTC
D gene: -; clone size: few; J gene: TRBJ2-3; V gene: TRBV4-2; CDR3 protein: CASSQDSAAHDTQYF; CDR3 DNA: TGTGCCAGCAGCCAAGATTCGGCCGCGCATGATACGCAGTATTTT
D gene: -; clone size: -; J gene: TRBJ2-3; V gene: TRBV30; CDR3 protein: CAWEGTPRYTDTQYF; CDR3 DNA: TGTGCCTGGGAGGGGACTCCCCGCTACACAGATACGCAGTATTTT
D gene: -; clone size: -; J gene: TRBJ2-7; V gene: TRBV7-9; CDR3 protein: CASSSGQRSSEQYF; CDR3 DNA: TGTGCCAGCAGCTCCGGACAGAGATCCTCCGAGCAGTACTTC
D gene: -; clone size: -; J gene: TRBJ2-5; V gene: TRBV2; CDR3 protein: CASSEAVWGSQETQYF; CDR3 DNA: TGTGCCAGCAGTGAAGCTGTCTGGGGCAGCCAAGAGACCCAGTACTTC
D gene: TRBD1; clone size: few; J gene: TRBJ1-2; V gene: TRBV30; CDR3 protein: CAWTGPGTGGNYGYTF; CDR3 DNA: TGTGCCTGGACAGGACCCGGGACAGGGGGGAACTATGGCTACACCTTC
D gene: -; clone size: -; J gene: TRBJ1-2; V gene: TRBV7-8; CDR3 protein: CASSLERTRHYGYTF; CDR3 DNA: TGTGCCAGCAGCTTAGAAAGGACCCGTCACTATGGCTACACCTTC
D gene: -; clone size: once; J gene: TRBJ1-2; V gene: TRBV14; CDR3 protein: CASSHTPGSRTNGYTF; CDR3 DNA: TGTGCCAGCAGCCATACGCCGGGATCGAGAACAAATGGCTACACCTTC
D gene: -; clone size: few; J gene: TRBJ2-3; V gene: TRBV7-2; CDR3 protein: CASTRDDGIQDTQYF; CDR3 DNA: TGTGCCAGCACCCGGGACGACGGTATCCAAGATACGCAGTATTTT
D gene: -; clone size: few; J gene: TRBJ1-1; V gene: TRBV12-3/TRBV12-4; CDR3 protein: CASSLRGANTEAFF; CDR3 DNA: TGTGCCAGCAGTTTACGGGGGGCGAACACTGAAGCTTTCTTT
D gene: -; clone size: many; J gene: TRBJ2-1; V gene: TRBV10-3; CDR3 protein: CAISESKRNNEQFF; CDR3 DNA: TGTGCCATCAGTGAGTCGAAGCGGAACAATGAGCAGTTCTTC
D gene: TRBD1; clone size: -; J gene: TRBJ2-3; V gene: TRBV12-3/TRBV12-4; CDR3 protein: CASSRTGVSDTQYF; CDR3 DNA: TGTGCCAGCAGTCGGACAGGGGTCTCAGATACGCAGTATTTT
D gene: TRBD2; clone size: once; J gene: TRBJ2-3; V gene: TRBV7-3; CDR3 protein: CASSSQTSGGTGGTDTQYF; CDR3 DNA: TGTGCCAGCAGCTCCCAGACTAGCGGGGGGACGGGGGGCACAGATACGCAGTATTTT
D gene: -; clone size: -; J gene: TRBJ1-4; V gene: TRBV14; CDR3 protein: CASSPQITTNEKLFF; CDR3 DNA: TGTGCCAGCAGCCCCCAGATCACAACTAATGAAAAACTGTTTTTT
D gene: -; clone size: -; J gene: TRBJ1-2; V gene: TRBV12-3/TRBV12-4; CDR3 protein: CASSSILGVGYYGYTF; CDR3 DNA: TGTGCCAGCAGCTCCATCTTGGGGGTGGGATACTATGGCTACACCTTC
D gene: -; clone size: -; J gene: TRBJ1-5; V gene: TRBV19; CDR3 protein: CASEQGLLGNQPQHF; CDR3 DNA: TGTGCCAGTGAGCAGGGGCTCCTTGGCAATCAGCCCCAGCATTTT
D gene: -; clone size: -; J gene: TRBJ2-7; V gene: TRBV27; CDR3 protein: CASSLRAHYEQYF; CDR3 DNA: TGTGCCAGCAGCCTCCGGGCTCACTACGAGCAGTACTTC
D gene: -; clone size: -; J gene: TRBJ2-3; V gene: TRBV7-3; CDR3 protein: CASSTDISSTDTQYF; CDR3 DNA: TGTGCCAGCAGCACGGACATTTCTAGCACAGATACGCAGTATTTT
D gene: TRBD2; clone size: -; J gene: TRBJ2-1; V gene: TRBV2; CDR3 protein: CASSVETSGHNEQFF; CDR3 DNA: TGTGCCAGCAGTGTTGAGACTAGCGGCCACAATGAGCAGTTCTTC
D gene: -; clone size: -; J gene: TRBJ1-2; V gene: TRBV10-3; CDR3 protein: CAISEGPGTGYGYTF; CDR3 DNA: TGTGCCATCAGCGAGGGGCCCGGAACGGGCTATGGCTACACCTTC
D gene: -; clone size: -; J gene: TRBJ1-5; V gene: TRBV3-1; CDR3 protein: CASSQQGKNQPQHF; CDR3 DNA: TGTGCCAGCAGCCAACAGGGTAAGAATCAGCCCCAGCATTTT
D gene: -; clone size: few; J gene: TRBJ2-7; V gene: TRBV4-1; CDR3 protein: CASSQDRQESSYEQYF; CDR3 DNA: TGCGCCAGCAGCCAAGACAGGCAGGAGAGCTCCTACGAGCAGTACTTC
D gene: -; clone size: -; J gene: TRBJ2-7; V gene: TRBV4-1; CDR3 protein: CASSQDWGPYEQYF; CDR3 DNA: TGCGCCAGCAGCCAAGATTGGGGGCCCTACGAGCAGTACTTC
D gene: -; clone size: few; J gene: TRBJ1-2; V gene: TRBV20-1; CDR3 protein: CSARFRTDANYGYTF; CDR3 DNA: TGCAGTGCTAGATTTAGGACAGACGCTAACTATGGCTACACCTTC
D gene: -; clone size: -; J gene: TRBJ2-1; V gene: TRBV20-1; CDR3 protein: CSARDRMDNEQFF; CDR3 DNA: TGCAGTGCTAGGGATCGCATGGACAATGAGCAGTTCTTC
D gene: -; clone size: -; J gene: TRBJ2-7; V gene: TRBV12-3/TRBV12-4; CDR3 protein: CASSFAGSIYEQYF; CDR3 DNA: TGTGCCAGCAGTTTCGCGGGGAGTATTTACGAGCAGTACTTC
D gene: TRBD1; clone size: -; J gene: TRBJ2-5; V gene: TRBV2; CDR3 protein: CASSAGGIETQYF; CDR3 DNA: TGTGCCAGCAGTGCAGGGGGAATAGAGACCCAGTACTTC
D gene: -; clone size: -; J gene: TRBJ1-2; V gene: TRBV20-1; CDR3 protein: CSARDGPGDGYTF; CDR3 DNA: TGCAGTGCTAGAGATGGGCCAGGGGATGGCTACACCTTC
D gene: -; clone size: few; J gene: TRBJ2-6; V gene: TRBV7-3; CDR3 protein: CASSFPSLGYSGANVLTF; CDR3 DNA: TGTGCCAGCAGCTTTCCCTCTCTGGGGTATTCTGGGGCCAACGTCCTGACTTTC
D gene: -; clone size: -; J gene: TRBJ2-1; V gene: TRBV20-1; CDR3 protein: CSASPAGSYNEQFF; CDR3 DNA: TGCAGTGCCTCGCCGGCGGGCTCCTACAATGAGCAGTTCTTC
D gene: TRBD1; clone size: -; J gene: TRBJ1-4; V gene: TRBV6-1; CDR3 protein: CASSGIQGKMKKLFF; CDR3 DNA: TGTGCCAGCAGTGGGATACAGGGGAAGATGAAAAAACTGTTTTTT
D gene: -; clone size: -; J gene: TRBJ2-1; V gene: TRBV3-1; CDR3 protein: CASSQEYGVGNEQFF; CDR3 DNA: TGTGCCAGCAGCCAAGAGTACGGCGTGGGCAATGAGCAGTTCTTC
D gene: TRBD2; clone size: -; J gene: TRBJ2-7; V gene: TRBV2; CDR3 protein: CASSGSGREAYEQYF; CDR3 DNA: TGTGCCAGCAGTGGAAGCGGGAGGGAGGCCTACGAGCAGTACTTC
D gene: -; clone size: -; J gene: TRBJ2-3; V gene: TRBV18; CDR3 protein: CASSPIGASDTQYF; CDR3 DNA: TGTGCCAGCTCACCAATAGGGGCGTCAGATACGCAGTATTTT
D gene: -; clone size: few; J gene: TRBJ2-1; V gene: TRBV20-1; CDR3 protein: CSAGDVLLLNEQFF; CDR3 DNA: TGCAGTGCTGGGGACGTCCTGCTCCTCAATGAGCAGTTCTTC
D gene: -; clone size: many; J gene: TRBJ2-7; V gene: TRBV4-1; CDR3 protein: CASSQRDGYEQYF; CDR3 DNA: TGCGCCAGCAGCCAACGGGACGGCTACGAGCAGTACTTC
D gene: -; clone size: few; J gene: TRBJ2-1; V gene: TRBV12-3/TRBV12-4; CDR3 protein: CASSLFGGPRDEQFF; CDR3 DNA: TGTGCCAGCAGTTTATTTGGGGGCCCTCGGGATGAGCAGTTCTTC
D gene: TRBD2; clone size: few; J gene: TRBJ2-1; V gene: TRBV12-3/TRBV12-4; CDR3 protein: CASSLLGPGGEQFF; CDR3 DNA: TGTGCCAGCAGTTTACTGGGGCCGGGGGGTGAGCAGTTCTTC
D gene: TRBD1; clone size: -; J gene: TRBJ2-1; V gene: TRBV5-1; CDR3 protein: CASSTQGGYNEQFF; CDR3 DNA: TGCGCCAGCAGCACACAGGGGGGCTACAATGAGCAGTTCTTC
D gene: -; clone size: once; J gene: TRBJ2-7; V gene: TRBV3-1; CDR3 protein: CASSPRSGAPYNEQYF; CDR3 DNA: TGTGCCAGCAGCCCCCGATCGGGGGCCCCCTACAATGAGCAGTACTTC
D gene: TRBD2; clone size: -; J gene: TRBJ2-2; V gene: TRBV6-2/TRBV6-3; CDR3 protein: CASSYRTSDTGELFF; CDR3 DNA: TGTGCCAGCAGTTATAGGACTAGTGACACCGGGGAGCTGTTTTTT
D gene: -; clone size: once; J gene: TRBJ1-2; V gene: TRBV6-5; CDR3 protein: CASSYSAGELQGYTF; CDR3 DNA: TGTGCCAGCAGTTACTCGGCAGGGGAGTTGCAGGGCTACACCTTC
D gene: TRBD1; clone size: -; J gene: TRBJ2-1; V gene: TRBV6-1; CDR3 protein: CASSGTGITYNEQFF; CDR3 DNA: TGTGCCAGCAGTGGGACAGGGATAACCTACAATGAGCAGTTCTTC